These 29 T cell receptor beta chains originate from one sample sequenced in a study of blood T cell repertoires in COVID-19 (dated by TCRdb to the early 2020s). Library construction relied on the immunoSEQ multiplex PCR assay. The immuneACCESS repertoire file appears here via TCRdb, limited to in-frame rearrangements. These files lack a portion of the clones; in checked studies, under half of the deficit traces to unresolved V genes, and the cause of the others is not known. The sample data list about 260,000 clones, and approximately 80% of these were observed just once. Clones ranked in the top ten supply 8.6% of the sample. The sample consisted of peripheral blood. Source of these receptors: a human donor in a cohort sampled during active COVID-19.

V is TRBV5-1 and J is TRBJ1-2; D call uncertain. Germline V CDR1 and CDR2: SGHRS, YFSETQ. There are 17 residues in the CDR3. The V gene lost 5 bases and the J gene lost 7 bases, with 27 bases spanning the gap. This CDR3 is CASRRGPLEALQGGYTF. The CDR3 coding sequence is TGCGCCAGCAGACGAGGGCCTCTGGAGGCCCTACAAGGTGGCTACACCTTC.

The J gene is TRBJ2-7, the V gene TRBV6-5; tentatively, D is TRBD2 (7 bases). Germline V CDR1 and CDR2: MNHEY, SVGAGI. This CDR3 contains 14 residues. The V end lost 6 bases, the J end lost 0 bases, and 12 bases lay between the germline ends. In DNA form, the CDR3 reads TGTGCCAGCAGAGCGGGACACTACTCCTACGAGCAGTACTTC. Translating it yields CASRAGHYSYEQYF.

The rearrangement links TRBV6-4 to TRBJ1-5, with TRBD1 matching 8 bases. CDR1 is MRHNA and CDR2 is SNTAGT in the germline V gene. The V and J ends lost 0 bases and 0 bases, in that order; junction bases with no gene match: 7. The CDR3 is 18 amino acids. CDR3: CASSDSLRGPYSNQPQHF. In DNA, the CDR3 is TGTGCCAGCAGTGACTCACTCAGGGGGCCGTATAGCAATCAGCCCCAGCATTTT.

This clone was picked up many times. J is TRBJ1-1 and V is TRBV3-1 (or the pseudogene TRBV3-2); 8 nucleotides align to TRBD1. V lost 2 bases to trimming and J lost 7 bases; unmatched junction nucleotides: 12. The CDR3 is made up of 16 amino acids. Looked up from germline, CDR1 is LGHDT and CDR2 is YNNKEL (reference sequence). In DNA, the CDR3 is TGTGCCAGCAGCCAATTAGGGACAGGTGCAATTAATGAAGCTTTCTTT. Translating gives CASSQLGTGAINEAFF.

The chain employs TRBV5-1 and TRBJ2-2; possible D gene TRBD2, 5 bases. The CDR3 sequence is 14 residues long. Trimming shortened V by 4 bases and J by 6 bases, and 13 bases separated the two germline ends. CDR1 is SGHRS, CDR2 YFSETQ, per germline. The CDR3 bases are TGCGCCAGCAGCCCGGGGTTCATCGCCGGGGAGCTGTTTTTT. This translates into CASSPGFIAGELFF.

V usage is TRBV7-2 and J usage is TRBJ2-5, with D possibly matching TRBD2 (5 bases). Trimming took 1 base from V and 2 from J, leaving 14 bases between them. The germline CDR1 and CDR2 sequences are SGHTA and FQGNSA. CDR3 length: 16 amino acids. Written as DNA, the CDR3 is TGTGCCAGCAGCTTAGTGGCCCGGCCGGGACAAGAGACCCAGTACTTC. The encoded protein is CASSLVARPGQETQYF. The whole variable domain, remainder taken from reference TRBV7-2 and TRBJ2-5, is GAGVSQSPSNKVTEKGKDVELRCDPISGHTALYWYRQSLGQGLEFLIYFQGNSAPDKSGLPSDRFSAERTGGSVSTLTIQRTQQEDSAVYLCASSLVARPGQETQYFGPGTRLLVL.

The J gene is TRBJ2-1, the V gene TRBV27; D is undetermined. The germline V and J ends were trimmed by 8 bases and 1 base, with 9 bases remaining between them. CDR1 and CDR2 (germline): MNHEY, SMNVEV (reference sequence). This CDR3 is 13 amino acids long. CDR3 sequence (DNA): TGTGCCAGCCGGTGTCTTTCCTACAATGAGCAGTTCTTC. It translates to CASRCLSYNEQFF.

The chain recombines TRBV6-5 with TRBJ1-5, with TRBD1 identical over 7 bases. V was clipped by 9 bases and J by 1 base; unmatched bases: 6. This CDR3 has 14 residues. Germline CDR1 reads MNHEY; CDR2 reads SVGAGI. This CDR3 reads CASGGQRSNQPQHF. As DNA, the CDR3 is TGTGCCAGTGGGGGACAGCGAAGCAATCAGCCCCAGCATTTT.

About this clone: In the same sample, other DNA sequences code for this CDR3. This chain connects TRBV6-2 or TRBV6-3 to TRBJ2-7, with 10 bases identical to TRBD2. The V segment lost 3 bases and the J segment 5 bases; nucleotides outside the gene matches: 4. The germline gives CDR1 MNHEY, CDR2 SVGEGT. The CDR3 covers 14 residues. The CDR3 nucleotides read TGTGCCAGCAGTTATCCGGGACTAGCGAACGAGCAGTACTTC. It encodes CASSYPGLANEQYF.

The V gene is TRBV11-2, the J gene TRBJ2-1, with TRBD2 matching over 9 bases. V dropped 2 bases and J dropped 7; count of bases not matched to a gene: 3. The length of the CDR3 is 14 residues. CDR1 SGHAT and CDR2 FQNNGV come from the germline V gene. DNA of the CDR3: TGTGCCAGCAGCTTACTAGCGGGGTTAAATGAGCAGTTCTTC. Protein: CASSLLAGLNEQFF.

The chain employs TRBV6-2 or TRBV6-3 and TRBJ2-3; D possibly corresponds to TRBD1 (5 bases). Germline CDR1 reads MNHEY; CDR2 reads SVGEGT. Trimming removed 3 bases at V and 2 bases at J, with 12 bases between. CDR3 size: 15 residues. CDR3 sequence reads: CASSYHQGYTDTQYF. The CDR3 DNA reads TGTGCCAGCAGTTATCATCAGGGATACACAGATACGCAGTATTTT.

CDR3: CARSLAPGRVVGNTIYF. CDR3 DNA sequence: TGTGCCAGAAGCTTGGCCCCGGGTCGGGTTGTGGGAAACACCATATATTTT. V gene TRBV5-3 combines with J gene TRBJ1-3; the D is unclear. TRBV5-3 is annotated as an ORF whose role is uncertain. The V gene lost 0 bases and the J gene lost 4 bases, with 17 bases spanning the gap. CDR3 length: 17 residues.

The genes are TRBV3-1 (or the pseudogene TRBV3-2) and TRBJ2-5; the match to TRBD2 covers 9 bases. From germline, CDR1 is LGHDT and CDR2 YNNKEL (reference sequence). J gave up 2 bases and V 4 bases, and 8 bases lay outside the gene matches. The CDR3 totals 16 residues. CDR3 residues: CASSPMVLAGQETQYF. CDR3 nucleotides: TGTGCCAGCAGCCCCATGGTCCTAGCGGGGCAAGAGACCCAGTACTTC.

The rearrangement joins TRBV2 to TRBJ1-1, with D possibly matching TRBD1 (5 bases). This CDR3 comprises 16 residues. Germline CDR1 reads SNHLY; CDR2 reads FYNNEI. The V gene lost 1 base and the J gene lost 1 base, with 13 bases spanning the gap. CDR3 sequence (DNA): TGTGCCAGCAGTGAAGTTGGGAGGGGTTGGAACACTGAAGCTTTCTTT. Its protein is CASSEVGRGWNTEAFF. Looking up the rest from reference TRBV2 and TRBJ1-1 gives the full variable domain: EPEVTQTPSHQVTQMGQEVILRCVPISNHLYFYWYRQILGQKVEFLVSFYNNEISEKSEIFDDQFSVERPDGSNFTLKIRSTKLEDSAMYFCASSEVGRGWNTEAFFGQGTRLTVV.

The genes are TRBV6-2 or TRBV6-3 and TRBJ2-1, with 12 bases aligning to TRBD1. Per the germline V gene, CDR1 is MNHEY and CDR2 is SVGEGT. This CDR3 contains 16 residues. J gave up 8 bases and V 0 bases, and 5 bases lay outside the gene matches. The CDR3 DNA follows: TGTGCCAGCAGTTACTCGGGACAGGGGGCTTTACATGAGCAGTTCTTC. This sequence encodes CASSYSGQGALHEQFF.

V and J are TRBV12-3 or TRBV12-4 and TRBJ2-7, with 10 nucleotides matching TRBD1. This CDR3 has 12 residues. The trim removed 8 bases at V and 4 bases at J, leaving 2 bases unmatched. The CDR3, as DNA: TGTGCCAGCGAGGGACAGGGGTACGAGCAGTACTTC. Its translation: CASEGQGYEQYF.

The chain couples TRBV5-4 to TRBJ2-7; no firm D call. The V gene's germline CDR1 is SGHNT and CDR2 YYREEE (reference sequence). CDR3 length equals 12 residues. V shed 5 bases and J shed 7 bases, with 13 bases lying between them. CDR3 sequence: CASSNYYEEQYF. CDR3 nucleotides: TGTGCCAGCAGTAACTACTACGAGGAGCAGTACTTC.

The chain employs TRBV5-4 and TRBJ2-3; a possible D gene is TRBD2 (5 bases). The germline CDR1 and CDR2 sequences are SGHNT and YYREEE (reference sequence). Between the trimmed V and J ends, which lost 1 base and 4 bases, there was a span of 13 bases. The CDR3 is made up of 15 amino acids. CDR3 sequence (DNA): TGTGCCAGCAGCTTGAGTCAGAGCGGCCCAGATACGCAGTATTTT. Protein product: CASSLSQSGPDTQYF.

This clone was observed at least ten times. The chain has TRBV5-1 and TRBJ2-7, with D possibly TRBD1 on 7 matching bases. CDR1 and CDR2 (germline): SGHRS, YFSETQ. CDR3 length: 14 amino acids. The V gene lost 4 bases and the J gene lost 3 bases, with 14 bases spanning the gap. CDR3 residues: CASSTQGTYYEQYF. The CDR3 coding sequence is TGCGCCAGCAGCACACAGGGGACTTACTACGAGCAGTACTTC.

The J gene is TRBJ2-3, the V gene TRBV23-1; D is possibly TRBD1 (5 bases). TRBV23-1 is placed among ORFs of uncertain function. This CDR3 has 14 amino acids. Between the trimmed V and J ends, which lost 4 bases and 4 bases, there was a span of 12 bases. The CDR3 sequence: CASSPPGYADTQYF. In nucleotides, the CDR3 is TGCGCCAGCAGTCCCCCAGGGTACGCAGATACGCAGTATTTT.

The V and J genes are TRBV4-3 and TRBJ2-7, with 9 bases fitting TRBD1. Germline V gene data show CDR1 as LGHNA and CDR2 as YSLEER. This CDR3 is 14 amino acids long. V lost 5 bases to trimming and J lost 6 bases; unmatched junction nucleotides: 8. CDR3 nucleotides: TGCGCCAGCAGCTACAGGGACAGGGAGGGCGAGCAGTACTTC. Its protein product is CASSYRDREGEQYF.

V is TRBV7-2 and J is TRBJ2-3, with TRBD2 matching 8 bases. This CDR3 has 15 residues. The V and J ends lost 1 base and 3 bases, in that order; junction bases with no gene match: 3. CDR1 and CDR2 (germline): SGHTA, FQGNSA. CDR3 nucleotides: TGTGCCAGCAGCTTAGGTGGCGGGAGGACAGATACGCAGTATTTT. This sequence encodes CASSLGGGRTDTQYF.

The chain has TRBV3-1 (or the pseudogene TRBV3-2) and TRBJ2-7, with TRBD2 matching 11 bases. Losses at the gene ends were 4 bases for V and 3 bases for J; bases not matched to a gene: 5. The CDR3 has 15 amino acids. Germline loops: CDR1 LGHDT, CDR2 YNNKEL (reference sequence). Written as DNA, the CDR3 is TGTGCCAGCAGCCGTTCCGGGACTAGCGGCTACGAGCAGTACTTC. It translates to CASSRSGTSGYEQYF.

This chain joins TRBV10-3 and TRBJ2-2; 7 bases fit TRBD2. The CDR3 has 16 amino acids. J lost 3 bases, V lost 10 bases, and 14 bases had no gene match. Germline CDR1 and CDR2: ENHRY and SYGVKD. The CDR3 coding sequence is TGTGCCACGGCCCGGGGCGGGAGTAGCTACACCGGGGAGCTGTTTTTT. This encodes CATARGGSSYTGELFF.

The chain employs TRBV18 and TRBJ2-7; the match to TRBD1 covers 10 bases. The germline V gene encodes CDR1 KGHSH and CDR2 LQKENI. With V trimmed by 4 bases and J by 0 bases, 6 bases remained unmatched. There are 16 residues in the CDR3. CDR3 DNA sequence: TGTGCCAGCTCACTGCCGGGACAGGGGCCCTCCTACGAGCAGTACTTC. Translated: CASSLPGQGPSYEQYF. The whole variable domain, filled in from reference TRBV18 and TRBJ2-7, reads NAGVMQNPRHLVRRRGQEARLRCSPMKGHSHVYWYRQLPEEGLKFMVYLQKENIIDESGMPKERFSAEFPKEGPSILRIQQVVRGDSAAYFCASSLPGQGPSYEQYFGPGTRLTVT.

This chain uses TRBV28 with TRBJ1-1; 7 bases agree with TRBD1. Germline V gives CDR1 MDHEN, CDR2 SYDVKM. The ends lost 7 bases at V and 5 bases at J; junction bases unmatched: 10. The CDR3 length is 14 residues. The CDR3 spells CASTGQGGWTEAFF. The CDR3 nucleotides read TGTGCCAGCACCGGTCAGGGGGGCTGGACTGAAGCTTTCTTT.

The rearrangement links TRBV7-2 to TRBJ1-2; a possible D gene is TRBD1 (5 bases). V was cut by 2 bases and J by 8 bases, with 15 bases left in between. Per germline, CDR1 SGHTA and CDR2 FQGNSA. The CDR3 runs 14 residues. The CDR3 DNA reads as TGTGCCAGCAGCTTAAGGTTTCAGGGTGAGGGCTACACCTTC. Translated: CASSLRFQGEGYTF.

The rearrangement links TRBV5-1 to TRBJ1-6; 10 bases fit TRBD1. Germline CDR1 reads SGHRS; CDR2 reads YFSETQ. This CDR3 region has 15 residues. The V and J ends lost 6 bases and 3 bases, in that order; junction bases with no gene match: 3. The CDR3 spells CASKRTGGYNSPLHF. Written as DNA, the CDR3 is TGCGCCAGCAAAAGGACAGGGGGCTATAATTCACCCCTCCACTTT.

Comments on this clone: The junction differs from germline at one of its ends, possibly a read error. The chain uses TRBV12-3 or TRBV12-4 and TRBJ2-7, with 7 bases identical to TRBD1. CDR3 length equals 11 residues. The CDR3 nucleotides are TGTGCCAGCAGTCAAGACAGGGACCAGAACTTC. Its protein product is CASSQDRDQNF.